These 17 T cell receptor beta chains were sequenced from one sample in a study of blood T cell repertoires in COVID-19. Clones were read by immunoSEQ multiplex PCR, and TCRdb kept only the in-frame ones, dropping some. The sample holds more than 300,000 clones, approximately 89% seen once. The sequenced material came from PBMCs or T cells enriched from blood (not recorded which). All receptors come from a woman aged 25 to 39 who had recovered from COVID-19.

The rearrangement joins TRBV19 to TRBJ1-3; 8 nucleotides agree with TRBD1. This CDR3 is 15 amino acids long. V dropped 6 bases and J dropped 3; count of bases not matched to a gene: 7. Germline V CDR1 and CDR2: LNHDA, SQIVND (reference sequence). The DNA for the CDR3 is TGTGCCAGTAGCGATCAGGGGGCGGATGGAAACACCATATATTTT. Protein product: CASSDQGADGNTIYF.

The chain uses TRBV27 and TRBJ1-2; D is perhaps TRBD1 (5 bases). CDR1 and CDR2 (germline): MNHEY, SMNVEV (reference sequence). V lost 3 bases to trimming and J lost 0 bases, with 11 bases between them. This CDR3 spans 15 amino acids. CDR3 region: CASSFRGSSNYGYTF. CDR3 bases: TGTGCCAGCAGTTTTAGGGGATCATCTAACTATGGCTACACCTTC.

This chain connects TRBV5-1 to TRBJ1-1; D might be TRBD1 (6 bases). This CDR3 contains 15 residues. Trimming took off 0 bases at V and 4 bases at J, with 13 bases between the two ends. From germline, CDR1 is SGHRS and CDR2 YFSETQ. The CDR3 region is CASSLAGVPSTEAFF. DNA for the CDR3: TGCGCCAGCAGCTTGGCAGGGGTTCCTTCCACTGAAGCTTTCTTT.

The chain couples TRBV5-5 to TRBJ2-7; TRBD2 agrees at 11 bases. The CDR3 runs to 15 residues. The germline V gene has CDR1 SGHKS and CDR2 YYEKEE (reference sequence). V shed 3 bases, J shed 7 bases, and the junction held 9 bases outside the gene matches. CDR3 amino acids: CASSSDLAGGREQYF. Written as DNA, the CDR3 is TGTGCCAGCAGCTCAGATCTAGCGGGAGGAAGAGAGCAGTACTTC.

This clone has more than one count but fewer than ten. The genes are TRBV13 and TRBJ1-5; D not certain. Trimming shortened V by 1 base and J by 1 base, and 5 bases separated the two germline ends. In germline, CDR1 is PRHDT, CDR2 FYEKMQ (reference sequence). This CDR3 is 14 amino acids long. This CDR3 is CASSLAGSNQPQHF. The CDR3 coding sequence is TGTGCCAGCAGCTTAGCGGGGAGCAATCAGCCCCAGCATTTT. Full variable domain (missing parts from reference TRBV13 and TRBJ1-5): AAGVIQSPRHLIKEKRETATLKCYPIPRHDTVYWYQQGPGQDPQFLISFYEKMQSDKGSIPDRFSAQQFSDYHSELNMSSLELGDSALYFCASSLAGSNQPQHFGDGTRLSIL.

This clone came up once. The J gene is TRBJ2-7, the V gene TRBV5-1; D gene uncertain. V gave up 1 base and J gave up 4 bases, with 9 bases separating them. The length of the CDR3 is 13 residues. Germline V gene data show CDR1 as SGHRS and CDR2 as YFSETQ. The CDR3 DNA sequence: TGCGCCAGCAGCTTGAATACGGGTTACGAGCAGTACTTC. This translates into CASSLNTGYEQYF.

The chain joins TRBV7-9 to TRBJ1-2; D unclear. CDR3 length: 11 amino acids. V was trimmed by 10 bases and J by 1 base, leaving 7 bases between them. Looked up from germline, CDR1 is SEHNR and CDR2 is FQNEAQ (reference sequence). CDR3 residues: CATRGNYGYTF. The CDR3 bases are TGTGCCACCCGGGGTAACTATGGCTACACCTTC.

V gene TRBV2 combines with J gene TRBJ1-1; D ambiguous. The CDR3 is made up of 13 amino acids. CDR1 is SNHLY, CDR2 FYNNEI, per germline. V was shortened by 0 bases and J by 5 bases, with 7 bases between the two germline ends. The CDR3 DNA sequence: TGTGCCAGCAGTGAAGCGGGGAGGACTGAAGCTTTCTTT. Translated, it gives CASSEAGRTEAFF. The complete variable domain, with remaining parts taken from reference TRBV2 and TRBJ1-1, reads EPEVTQTPSHQVTQMGQEVILRCVPISNHLYFYWYRQILGQKVEFLVSFYNNEISEKSEIFDDQFSVERPDGSNFTLKIRSTKLEDSAMYFCASSEAGRTEAFFGQGTRLTVV.

This sequence joins TRBV13 and TRBJ2-7, with TRBD1 as a possible D gene (6 bases). Per the germline V gene, CDR1 is PRHDT and CDR2 is FYEKMQ (reference sequence). The CDR3 extends over 15 amino acids. V was trimmed by 5 bases and J by 0 bases, leaving 14 bases between them. This CDR3 is CASSHRVSPSYEQYF. The CDR3 nucleotides read TGTGCCAGCAGCCACAGGGTCTCACCCTCCTACGAGCAGTACTTC.

This clone showed up just once. The rearrangement uses TRBV4-3 and TRBJ1-1; maybe TRBD1 (5 bases). The V end was cut by 1 base, the J end by 2 bases, with 14 bases between. The CDR3 spans 16 residues. Germline assignment: CDR1 LGHNA and CDR2 YSLEER. The CDR3 nucleotides read TGCGCCAGCAGCCAAGTAAGGGGAAGGTTTAACACTGAAGCTTTCTTT. Translated, it gives CASSQVRGRFNTEAFF.

The CDR3 sequence: CASSLELPIHHEQYF. In nucleotides, the CDR3 is TGCGCCAGCAGCTTGGAACTCCCCATTCATCACGAGCAGTACTTC. This sequence joins TRBV5-1 and TRBJ2-7; D ambiguous. CDR3 size: 15 residues. The germline V and J ends were trimmed by 0 bases and 5 bases, with 15 bases remaining between them. CDR1 SGHRS and CDR2 YFSETQ come from the germline V gene.

This clone was detected once. V usage is TRBV4-3 and J usage is TRBJ2-7; the D gene is possibly TRBD1 (6 bases). This CDR3 region has 14 residues. V was shortened by 0 bases and J by 6 bases, with 12 bases between the two germline ends. Looked up from germline, CDR1 is LGHNA and CDR2 is YSLEER. CDR3 amino acids: CASSQDRDIGEQYF. In nucleotides, the CDR3 is TGCGCCAGCAGCCAAGACCGGGACATCGGCGAGCAGTACTTC.

This clone was counted once. At the DNA level, this CDR3 is encoded by other sequences in the same sample as well. The chain combines TRBV7-2 with TRBJ1-2; 10 nucleotides line up with TRBD1. Germline CDR1 is SGHTA and CDR2 is FQGNSA. The CDR3 covers 14 residues. Trimming at V came to 1 base and at J to 5 bases, leaving 1 base not matched to a gene. CDR3: CASSLGQGAYGYTF. CDR3 nucleotides: TGTGCCAGCAGCTTAGGACAGGGGGCTTATGGCTACACCTTC.

The rearrangement links TRBV3-1 (or the pseudogene TRBV3-2) to TRBJ2-7, with 7 nucleotides matching TRBD1. This CDR3 is built from 13 residues. Germline trimming cut 6 bases from V and 2 bases from J; bases unmatched to any gene: 4. Germline CDR1 reads LGHDT; CDR2 reads YNNKEL (reference sequence). The CDR3 nucleotides read TGTGCCAGCAGTTGGACAGGCCCCTACGAGCAGTACTTC. Its protein is CASSWTGPYEQYF.

The chain carries TRBV9 and TRBJ1-6; D is unresolved. The germline V gene encodes CDR1 SGDLS and CDR2 YYNGEE. The CDR3 has 15 residues. Trimming left V 0 bases short and J 6 bases short, with 10 bases between. Written as DNA, the CDR3 is TGTGCCAGCAGCGTAGCAGCGGGGTTTAATTCACCCCTCCACTTT. This gives the protein CASSVAAGFNSPLHF.

This sequence joins TRBV7-9 and TRBJ2-5, with a possible D match to TRBD1 (6 bases). V lost 0 bases, J lost 0 bases, and 8 bases lay in between. The CDR3 has 15 amino acids. CDR1 SEHNR and CDR2 FQNEAQ come from the germline V gene (reference sequence). CDR3 sequence reads: CASSLAGTHQETQYF. CDR3 coding DNA: TGTGCCAGCAGCTTAGCCGGGACACACCAAGAGACCCAGTACTTC.

V gene TRBV4-1 combines with J gene TRBJ1-5; D is undetermined. The V end lost 1 base, the J end lost 4 bases, and 11 bases lay between the germline ends. Germline V gives CDR1 MGHRA, CDR2 YSYEKL. The CDR3 is 15 residues long. As DNA, the CDR3 is TGCGCCAGCAGCCAAGGTGATGGGAGGAATCAGCCCCAGCATTTT. This codes for CASSQGDGRNQPQHF.